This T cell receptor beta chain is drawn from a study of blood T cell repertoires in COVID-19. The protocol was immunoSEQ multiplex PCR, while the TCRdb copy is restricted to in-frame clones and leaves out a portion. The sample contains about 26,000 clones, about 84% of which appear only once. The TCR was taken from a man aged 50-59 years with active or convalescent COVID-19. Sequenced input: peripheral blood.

The chain's CDR3 is CASRQGGYGYTF. In DNA, the CDR3 is TGTGCCAGCAGACAGGGTGGATATGGCTACACCTTC. The chain couples TRBV6-5 to TRBJ1-2; possible D gene TRBD1, 6 bases. This CDR3 comprises 12 residues. V was cut by 6 bases and J by 5 bases, with 10 bases left in between. The germline V gene encodes CDR1 MNHEY and CDR2 SVGAGI.